This passage covers 29 T cell receptor beta chains from one sample sequenced in a study of human T cells and chemical hapten exposure. Time point specified: pre-sensitization, week 0. The treatment: therapeutic diphenylcyclopropenone sensitization with weekly scalp DPC. Unfractionated whole blood yielded the extracted total RNA. One entry per CDR3 protein, called by TCRdb with MiXCR from the RACE reads. The repertoire consists of fewer than 45,000 distinct CDR3 sequences, with 10% occurring once and the leading ten covering 27%. Sequences were derived from whole blood, sampled in connection with sensitization to the hapten diphenylcyclopropenone (DPC). The receptors stem from a man aged 45 to 65 with alopecia areata. Some clones in this sample may be carry-over from other donors' samples.

At least ten counts were recorded for this clonotype. J is TRBJ2-1 and V is TRBV7-2; D is ambiguous. The germline V gene encodes CDR1 SGHTA and CDR2 FQGNSA. The V and J ends lost 1 base and 0 bases respectively, with 13 bases between them. The CDR3 is made up of 17 amino acids. As DNA, the CDR3 is TGTGCCAGCAGCTTAGGGGTGCGCCGGACCTCCTACAATGAGCAGTTCTTC. Translating it yields CASSLGVRRTSYNEQFF.

This clonotype has a handful of counts. The chain links TRBV7-9 to TRBJ2-7, with 10 nucleotides matching TRBD2. Germline V lookup: CDR1 SEHNR, CDR2 FQNEAQ (reference sequence). CDR3 length equals 17 residues. The junction had 15 bases not matched to a gene; V was cut back by 4 bases and J by 6 bases. CDR3 residues: CASSSTSGKNPRLEQYF. The CDR3 DNA is TGTGCCAGCAGCTCTACTAGCGGGAAAAACCCCCGCCTCGAGCAGTACTTC.

J is TRBJ2-7 and V is TRBV4-1, with TRBD2 matching 7 bases. Germline assignment: CDR1 MGHRA and CDR2 YSYEKL. Trimming removed 5 bases from V and 7 bases from J; junction bases left unmatched: 11. CDR3 size: 14 residues. For the CDR3, the DNA is TGCGCCAGCAGCATCACACTGGGAGGGGATGAGCAGTACTTC. As protein: CASSITLGGDEQYF.

The gene calls are TRBV29-1 and TRBJ2-7; D not resolved. With 1 base removed from V and 5 bases from J, the gap between germline ends came to 9 bases. This CDR3 is built from 12 residues. The V gene's germline CDR1 is SQVTM and CDR2 ANQGSEA. The CDR3 bases are TGCAGCGTTGAAGGCGGAAGAGACGAGCAGTACTTC. It specifies CSVEGGRDEQYF.

This chain links TRBV28 with TRBJ1-6; 10 positions agree with TRBD1. The CDR3 is 15 residues long. Germline lookup yields CDR1 MDHEN and CDR2 SYDVKM. V gave up 4 bases and J gave up 9 bases; unmatched junction bases: 6. Written as DNA, the CDR3 is TGTGCCAGCAGTTCGGGACAGGGGAATGTTTCACCCCTCCACTTT. The encoded protein is CASSSGQGNVSPLHF.

The chain has TRBV7-9 and TRBJ1-2; maybe TRBD1 (5 bases). Trimming cost V 5 bases and J 2 bases, with 18 bases left between them. Germline loops: CDR1 SEHNR, CDR2 FQNEAQ (reference sequence). The CDR3 runs 16 residues. Here the CDR3 reads CASSPPLVGENYGYTF. Here the CDR3 DNA reads TGTGCCAGCAGCCCACCCCTTGTGGGGGAAAACTATGGCTACACCTTC.

This clonotype has ten or more counts. This sequence joins TRBV5-1 and TRBJ2-3, with D possibly TRBD2 on 6 matching bases. The germline CDR1 and CDR2 sequences are SGHRS and YFSETQ. The V end was cut by 7 bases, the J end by 5 bases, with 17 bases between. CDR3 length: 14 amino acids. The CDR3 nucleotides read TGCGCCAGCCTGGAGGGCCAATCAGTAGATACGCAGTATTTT. It is translated as CASLEGQSVDTQYF.

This clonotype has only a few counts. The chain has TRBV7-2 and TRBJ1-6, with a tentative D call TRBD1 (5 bases). Germline loops: CDR1 SGHTA, CDR2 FQGNSA. The CDR3 sequence is 14 residues long. V lost 1 base and J lost 10, with 11 bases in between. The CDR3 region has the DNA TGTGCCAGCAGCTTAGAATCCCGACAGTCACCCCTCCACTTT. It is translated as CASSLESRQSPLHF.

The rearrangement uses TRBV30 and TRBJ1-2; D possibly corresponds to TRBD1 (5 bases). CDR3 length equals 14 residues. The germline V gene encodes CDR1 GTSNPN and CDR2 SVGIG (reference sequence). Trimming removed 2 bases at V and 2 bases at J, with 12 bases between. DNA for the CDR3: TGTGCCTGGAGTATGGGACTGCTGAACTATGGCTACACCTTC. Translating gives CAWSMGLLNYGYTF.

V is TRBV5-1 and J is TRBJ1-1; D may be TRBD1 (6 bases). CDR3 size: 15 residues. The ends were cut back, 0 bases at V and 0 bases at J, with 9 bases in the middle. Germline CDR1 and CDR2: SGHRS and YFSETQ. The CDR3 nucleotides read TGCGCCAGCAGCTTGGCAGGGGATATGAACACTGAAGCTTTCTTT. This sequence encodes CASSLAGDMNTEAFF.

This clonotype came up many times. This CDR3 is CASSSDGPYEQYF. The CDR3 nucleotides are TGTGCCAGCAGTTCAGACGGCCCCTACGAGCAGTACTTC. The rearrangement links TRBV28 to TRBJ2-7; D ambiguous. The CDR3 totals 13 residues. The germline CDR1 and CDR2 sequences are MDHEN and SYDVKM. V was shortened by 4 bases and J by 2 bases, with 9 bases between the two germline ends.

This clonotype was detected ten times or more. This chain uses TRBV29-1 with TRBJ2-3, with D perhaps matching TRBD1 or TRBD2 (5 bases each). The CDR3 runs 13 residues. Germline lookup yields CDR1 SQVTM and CDR2 ANQGSEA. The CDR3 loop is CSIRHRGPDTQYF. For the CDR3, the DNA is TGCAGTATTCGCCACCGGGGCCCCGATACGCAGTATTTT.

The sample holds a few counts of this clonotype. CDR3 bases: TGCGCCAGCAGCCAAGTTGAAAATCAGCCCCAGCATTTT. Translating gives CASSQVENQPQHF. The chain combines TRBV4-1 with TRBJ1-5; D not certain. V was pared by 1 base and J by 4 bases, with 5 bases between. CDR1 MGHRA and CDR2 YSYEKL come from the germline V gene. The CDR3 totals 13 residues.

This clonotype was detected ten times or more. The V and J genes are TRBV29-1 and TRBJ2-4; TRBD2 matches at 7 bases. J was trimmed by 3 bases and V by 7 bases; bases with no gene match: 9. The CDR3 runs to 14 residues. From germline, CDR1 is SQVTM and CDR2 ANQGSEA. The DNA of the CDR3 is TGCAGCGCCGCAGACGGGGAGGGCAAAAACATTCAGTACTTC. Protein product: CSAADGEGKNIQYF. Complete variable domain (other parts from reference TRBV29-1 and TRBJ2-4): SAVISQKPSRDICQRGTSLTIQCQVDSQVTMMFWYRQQPGQSLTLIATANQGSEATYESGFVIDKFPISRPNLTFSTLTVSNMSPEDSSIYLCSAADGEGKNIQYFGAGTRLSVL.

There are many counts of this clonotype. The rearrangement uses TRBV18 and TRBJ1-4; weak D call: TRBD1 (5 bases). The CDR3 runs to 13 residues. Trimming pared 6 bases from V and 5 bases from J, leaving 10 bases between. Germline loops: CDR1 KGHSH, CDR2 LQKENI. For the CDR3, the DNA is TGTGCCAGCTCCCGGGGCAACAATGAAAAACTGTTTTTT. Encoded protein: CASSRGNNEKLFF.

This clonotype was seen repeatedly, ten times or more. The chain joins TRBV28 to TRBJ1-5; D remains ambiguous. Germline values: CDR1 MDHEN, CDR2 SYDVKM. Trimming stripped 3 bases from V and 2 bases from J, with 14 bases between. The CDR3 has 16 residues. The CDR3 loop is CASSFHGRGRNQPQHF. DNA for the CDR3: TGTGCCAGCAGTTTCCATGGACGCGGGCGCAATCAGCCCCAGCATTTT.

The V call is TRBV9, the J call TRBJ2-1; 10 bases are shared with TRBD2. Germline V gene lookup returns CDR1 SGDLS and CDR2 YYNGEE. V lost 1 base to trimming and J lost 9 bases; unmatched junction nucleotides: 7. The CDR3 consists of 15 residues. In DNA form, the CDR3 reads TGTGCCAGCAGCGTAAGCGAGCGGGAGGGCGGTGAGCAGTTCTTC. Its translation: CASSVSEREGGEQFF.

Of note for this clonotype: This could be a read error, since a much larger clone is one nucleotide away. The DNA for the CDR3 is TGTGTCAGCAGTCCCGGAGCGGCCACTAGCACAGATACGCAGTATTTT. It codes for CVSSPGAATSTDTQYF. The V gene is TRBV7-2, the J gene TRBJ2-3, with D possibly TRBD2 on 5 matching bases. This CDR3 region has 16 residues. Germline V gives CDR1 SGHTA, CDR2 FQGNSA.

V usage is TRBV12-3 or TRBV12-4 and J usage is TRBJ2-3; D is possibly TRBD2 (5 bases). V was trimmed by 7 bases and J by 1 base, leaving 15 bases between them. The CDR3 contains 15 residues. The CDR3, as DNA: TGTGCCAGCACGCTAGTGGGAGTTCGCACAGATACGCAGTATTTT. Translated: CASTLVGVRTDTQYF.

The chain carries TRBV7-9 and TRBJ2-7; D is perhaps TRBD1 or TRBD2 (5 bases each). The germline V gene encodes CDR1 SEHNR and CDR2 FQNEAQ (reference sequence). This CDR3 has 13 amino acids. Trimming took 11 bases from V and 0 from J, leaving 14 bases between them. The CDR3 bases are TGTGCCGCCGAGTGGGACCACTCCTACGAGCAGTACTTC. Amino acid sequence: CAAEWDHSYEQYF.

Many counts were recorded for this clonotype. This sequence joins TRBV29-1 and TRBJ2-2; 8 nucleotides align to TRBD2. The V segment lost 6 bases and the J segment 4 bases; nucleotides outside the gene matches: 4. The CDR3 loop spans 13 amino acids. CDR1 is SQVTM, CDR2 ANQGSEA, per germline. CDR3 DNA: TGCAGCGTCCGGGGGGGTAGCACCGGGGAGCTGTTTTTT. This codes for CSVRGGSTGELFF.

Worth noting for this clonotype: The junction does not match germline at one end; this may be a read error. The V and J genes are TRBV28 and TRBJ1-3; D ambiguous. From germline, CDR1 is MDHEN and CDR2 SYDVKM. The CDR3 sequence is 14 residues long. This chain's CDR3 is CASSFPNSENTIYF. CDR3 DNA sequence: TGTGCCAGCAGTTTCCCTAACTCTGAAAACACCATATATTTT.

At least ten counts were recorded for this clonotype. J is TRBJ1-2 and V is TRBV7-2; 11 nucleotides match TRBD1. Trimming took 1 base from V and 4 from J; bases not matched to a gene: 2. Germline V gene sequence: CDR1 SGHTA, CDR2 FQGNSA. This CDR3 contains 15 residues. In DNA, the CDR3 is TGTGCCAGCAGCTTAGGGACAGGGGGCGCCTATGGCTACACCTTC. This encodes CASSLGTGGAYGYTF.

This clonotype is deemed large. The rearrangement uses TRBV20-1 and TRBJ2-3; 11 positions agree with TRBD2. From germline, CDR1 is DFQATT and CDR2 SNEGSKA (reference sequence). The junction had 6 bases not matched to a gene; V was cut back by 0 bases and J by 4 bases. The CDR3 runs to 16 residues. The CDR3 region is CSARDHGLAGADTQYF. The CDR3 DNA is TGCAGTGCTAGAGATCATGGACTAGCGGGTGCAGATACGCAGTATTTT.

This clonotype was seen ten or more times. The V and J genes are TRBV7-2 and TRBJ1-1; 9 nucleotides agree with TRBD1. Germline V gene lookup returns CDR1 SGHTA and CDR2 FQGNSA. Unmatched junction bases numbered 13, after V lost 2 bases and J lost 0 bases. This CDR3 spans 19 amino acids. The CDR3 spells CASSLLPFGTGLVNTEAFF. CDR3 in DNA: TGTGCCAGCAGCTTACTCCCATTTGGGACAGGGTTGGTGAACACTGAAGCTTTCTTT.

In its sample, this clonotype was seen many times. This chain links TRBV5-1 with TRBJ2-7; weak D call: TRBD1 (6 bases). V was pared by 0 bases and J by 3 bases, with 16 bases between. This CDR3 has 16 residues. Germline V gene lookup returns CDR1 SGHRS and CDR2 YFSETQ. In DNA form, the CDR3 reads TGCGCCAGCAGCTTGGCTCGCCAGGGGCGCCTCTACGAGCAGTACTTC. As protein: CASSLARQGRLYEQYF.

This clonotype was picked up a small number of times. The gene calls are TRBV27 and TRBJ2-7; 9 bases are shared with TRBD1. The CDR3 contains 15 residues. CDR1 MNHEY and CDR2 SMNVEV come from the germline V gene (reference sequence). J lost 5 bases, V lost 1 base, and 6 bases had no gene match. CDR3 nucleotide sequence: TGTGCCAGCAGTTTATTAGGGACAGGGCGGAACGAGCAGTACTTC. Translated: CASSLLGTGRNEQYF.

This clonotype has a handful of counts. The genes are TRBV29-1 and TRBJ1-1; D remains ambiguous. V was cut by 4 bases and J by 4 bases, with 4 bases left in between. The germline CDR1 and CDR2 sequences are SQVTM and ANQGSEA. CDR3 length: 10 amino acids. The CDR3 sequence: CSVVFTEAFF. The CDR3 DNA reads as TGCAGCGTTGTTTTCACTGAAGCTTTCTTT.

The V call is TRBV4-2, the J call TRBJ2-3, with 9 nucleotides matching TRBD2. Germline V gene sequence: CDR1 LGHNA, CDR2 YNFKEQ. This CDR3 contains 16 residues. J was trimmed by 2 bases and V by 4 bases; bases with no gene match: 7. CDR3 bases: TGTGCCAGCAGCCCGGGACTAGCCCTGTTCACAGATACGCAGTATTTT. Amino acids: CASSPGLALFTDTQYF.